A selection of T cell receptor beta chains follows, all from one sample in a study of T cell responses to AZD1222 COVID-19 vaccine. The data were produced by immunoSEQ multiplex PCR, yet TCRdb's version contains in-frame clones alone and is incomplete. The repertoire holds about 150,000 clones, about 92% seen once, with roughly 3.4% in the top ten. The material was peripheral blood, obtained 28 days after the second AZD1222 dose. The source of these receptors is an adult who received the AZD1222 COVID-19 vaccine. Both conserved end residues are part of each CDR3. A D gene is named only where the DNA matches it firmly. Clone size is given for some rows only: seen once, a few or many times, or a class if the clone is expanded.

clone_size j_call d_call v_call cdr3_nt cdr3_aa
. TRBJ2-2 . TRBV28 TGTGCCAGCAGTCCGCCGTACAGCGGGGAGCTGTTTTTT CASSPPYSGELFF
. TRBJ1-5 . TRBV18 TGTGCCAGCTCACCATCGAGCGGGAATCAGCCCCAGCATTTT CASSPSSGNQPQHF
few TRBJ2-1 TRBD2 TRBV28 TGTGCCAGCAGCCCCGGGACTAGCGCTAGTAATGAGCAGTTCTTC CASSPGTSASNEQFF
medium-sized TRBJ1-5 . TRBV19 TGTGCCAGCCGGACAACTAATCAGCCCCAGCATTTT CASRTTNQPQHF
. TRBJ2-7 . TRBV15 TGTGCCACCAGCAGGGACAGAGCGTCGTACGAGCAGTACTTC CATSRDRASYEQYF
once TRBJ2-3 . TRBV4-3 TGCGCCAGCAGCCAAGAAGGGCCGGGGCGCACGCAGTATTTT CASSQEGPGRTQYF
. TRBJ2-3 TRBD2 TRBV24-1 TGTGCCACCAGTGTAGGGAGGGTAGATACGCAGTATTTT CATSVGRVDTQYF
. TRBJ1-2 . TRBV6-2/TRBV6-3 TGTGCCAGCAGTTCGAGCAGGGCTGCTGGCTACACCTTC CASSSSRAAGYTF
. TRBJ2-2 . TRBV12-3/TRBV12-4 TGTGCCAGCAGTTTAGGGGGGGACCGGGAGCTGTTTTTT CASSLGGDRELFF
. TRBJ2-7 . TRBV19 TGTGCCAGTATGGGCCCCACATGGGGCGAGCAGTACTTC CASMGPTWGEQYF
. TRBJ2-1 . TRBV9 TGTGCCAGCAGCGTAGGCGGGGCGGGCTACAATGAGCAGTTCTTC CASSVGGAGYNEQFF
. TRBJ2-7 TRBD1 TRBV27 TGTGCCAGCAGTCCGACAGGGGGAGCATACGAGCAGTACTTC CASSPTGGAYEQYF
. TRBJ2-2 TRBD2 TRBV11-2 TGTGCCAGCAGCTCCAGCCTAGCGGGAGCCGGGGAGCTGTTTTTT CASSSSLAGAGELFF
. TRBJ2-7 . TRBV21-1 TGTGCCAGCAGCAAAGATCGACTAGCGGGATATTACGAGCAGTACTTC CASSKDRLAGYYEQYF
. TRBJ2-7 TRBD1 TRBV11-2 TGTGCCAGCAGCCCTGGGACAGCTACCTACGAGCAGTACTTC CASSPGTATYEQYF
once TRBJ2-7 . TRBV7-2 TGTGCCAGCAGCTTAGCGGTGAAGGGCGAGCAGTACTTC CASSLAVKGEQYF
. TRBJ2-2 TRBD1 TRBV5-1 TGCGCCAGCAGCTTTGGGACAGGGGGCACCGGGGAGCTGTTTTTT CASSFGTGGTGELFF
once TRBJ2-4 TRBD1 TRBV7-9 TGTGCCAGCAGCTTTGACAGGGGGATAGCCAAAAACATTCAGTACTTC CASSFDRGIAKNIQYF
once TRBJ2-7 TRBD2 TRBV28 TGTGCCAGCAGTTTGGGGACTATTGCCTACGAGCAGTACTTC CASSLGTIAYEQYF
. TRBJ2-5 TRBD2 TRBV5-1 TGCGCCAGCAGCAAGGGACTAGCGGGAGGGCCAGAGACCCAGTACTTC CASSKGLAGGPETQYF
. TRBJ2-2 TRBD1 TRBV19 TGTGCCAGTAGACAGACAGGGGGCAGTTACACCGGGGAGCTGTTTTTT CASRQTGGSYTGELFF
. TRBJ2-5 . TRBV24-1 TGTGCCACCAGTGAGCCCCAGGGATGGGCCCTCCAAGAGACCCAGTACTTC CATSEPQGWALQETQYF
. TRBJ1-2 . TRBV12-5 TGTGCTAGTGGTTGGGACAAACCCGGCCACACCTTC CASGWDKPGHTF
. TRBJ1-1 . TRBV6-5 TGTGCCAGCAGCAGAATTGGCACTGAAGCTTTCTTT CASSRIGTEAFF
. TRBJ2-7 TRBD2 TRBV27 TGTGCCAGCAGTTTGGGTCTAGCGGGGACCTACGAGCAGTACTTC CASSLGLAGTYEQYF
. TRBJ1-2 . TRBV5-4 TGTGCCAGCAGCTTGTACTCTTCCAACTATGGCTACACCTTC CASSLYSSNYGYTF
. TRBJ1-5 . TRBV12-5 TGTGCTAGTGGTTCGATTGCCGGGGGGATTAATCAGCCCCAGCATTTT CASGSIAGGINQPQHF
. TRBJ1-5 . TRBV2 TGTGCCAGCAGTCAACAGAATCAGCCCCAGCATTTT CASSQQNQPQHF
once TRBJ1-2 . TRBV5-6 TGTGCCAGCCGTGATTTTATGGTACAGGGTCGACATGGCTACACCTTC CASRDFMVQGRHGYTF
. TRBJ2-4 . TRBV9 TGTGCCAGCAGCGTATCCCCAGGGAACATTCAGTACTTC CASSVSPGNIQYF
once TRBJ2-3 TRBD2 TRBV10-1 TGCGCCAGCAGTGAAGCGGGACCTAGCACAGATACGCAGTATTTT CASSEAGPSTDTQYF
. TRBJ2-1 . TRBV5-4 TGTGCCAGCAGCTCGCCAGATACTACATCGGGATACAATGAGCAGTTCTTC CASSSPDTTSGYNEQFF
. TRBJ2-2 . TRBV6-5 TGTGCCAGCAGGGCCGGACGCGGCACCGGGGAGCTGTTTTTT CASRAGRGTGELFF
. TRBJ2-7 . TRBV12-2 TGTGCAAGTCGCCTCCGGGACAGTAAAACCTACGAGCAGTACTTC CASRLRDSKTYEQYF
. TRBJ2-1 TRBD2 TRBV7-2 TGTGCCAGCAGCTTAGTAGGACTAGCGGGATACAATGAGCAGTTCTTC CASSLVGLAGYNEQFF
once TRBJ2-5 TRBD2 TRBV11-2 TGTGCCAGCAGCTTAGTGGGAGGGTCTACTCGGGAGACCCAGTACTTC CASSLVGGSTRETQYF
. TRBJ1-6 . TRBV30 TGTGCCTGGACCGGCGGGTATGAGAATTCACCCCTCCACTTT CAWTGGYENSPLHF
once TRBJ1-1 . TRBV10-1 TGCGCCAGCAGTCGGGACGGATTGAACACTGAAGCTTTCTTT CASSRDGLNTEAFF
. TRBJ2-7 TRBD2 TRBV3-1/TRBV3-2 TGTGCCAGCAGCCCATCCGCCGGGGTAGCGGGACTATCCTACGAGCAGTACTTC CASSPSAGVAGLSYEQYF